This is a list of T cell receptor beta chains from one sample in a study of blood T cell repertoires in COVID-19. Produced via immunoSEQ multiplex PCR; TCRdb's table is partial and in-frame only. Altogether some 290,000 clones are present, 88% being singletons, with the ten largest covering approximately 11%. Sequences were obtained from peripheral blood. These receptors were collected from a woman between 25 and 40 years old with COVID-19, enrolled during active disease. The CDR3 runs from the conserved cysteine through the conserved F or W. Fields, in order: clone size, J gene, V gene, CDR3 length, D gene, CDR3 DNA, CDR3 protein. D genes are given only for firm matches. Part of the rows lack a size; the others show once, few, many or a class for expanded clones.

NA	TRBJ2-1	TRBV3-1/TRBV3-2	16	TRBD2	TGTGCCAGCAGCCTAACGGCGGGGGGCTCCTACAATGAGCAGTTCTTC	CASSLTAGGSYNEQFF
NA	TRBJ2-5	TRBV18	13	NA	TGTGCCAGCTCACTTAGCCGGGAAGAGACCCAGTACTTC	CASSLSREETQYF
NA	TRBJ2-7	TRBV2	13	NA	TGTGCCAGCAGTCACAGGGACTCCTACGAGCAGTACTTC	CASSHRDSYEQYF
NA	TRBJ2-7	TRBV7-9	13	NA	TGTGCCAGCAGCTTAGCTCGTCCCTACGAGCAGTACTTC	CASSLARPYEQYF
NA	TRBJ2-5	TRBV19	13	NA	TGTGCCAGTAAGGGAGCGATTCAAGAGACCCAGTACTTC	CASKGAIQETQYF
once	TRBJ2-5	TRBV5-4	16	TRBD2	TGTGCCAGCAGCCCGTCGAGTAGCGGGAGTTGGGAGACCCAGTACTTC	CASSPSSSGSWETQYF
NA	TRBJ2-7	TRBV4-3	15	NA	TGCGCCAGCAGCCAAGATCTAGCCTCGGGTGGCGAGCAGTACTTC	CASSQDLASGGEQYF
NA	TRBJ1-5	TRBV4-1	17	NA	TGCGCCAGCAGCCCGTATAGTTTGGAGGGCGGCAATCAGCCCCAGCATTTT	CASSPYSLEGGNQPQHF
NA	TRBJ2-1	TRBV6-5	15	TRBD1	TGTGCCAGCAGTCTCCGGGACAGGGGTTACAATGAGCAGTTCTTC	CASSLRDRGYNEQFF
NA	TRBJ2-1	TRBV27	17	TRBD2	TGTGCCAGCAGTTTATCTCTGACTAGCGGGAGGGGGCATGAGCAGTTCTTC	CASSLSLTSGRGHEQFF
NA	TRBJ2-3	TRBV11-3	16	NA	TGTGCCAGCAGCTTAGGGGGGGGCTATTTTGCAGATACGCAGTATTTT	CASSLGGGYFADTQYF
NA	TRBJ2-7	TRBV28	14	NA	TGTGCCAGCAGTCAACCTCAGGTCTCCTACGAGCAGTACTTC	CASSQPQVSYEQYF
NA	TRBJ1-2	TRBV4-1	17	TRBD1	TGCGCCAGCAGCCACCCTCCAACCGGGACAGGGCTGGATGGCTACACCTTC	CASSHPPTGTGLDGYTF
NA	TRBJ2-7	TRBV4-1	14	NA	TGCGCCAGCAGCCAAGATTATAGCGTGCATGCGCAGTACTTC	CASSQDYSVHAQYF
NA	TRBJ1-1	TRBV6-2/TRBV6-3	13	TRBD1	TGTGCCAGCAGCCCACAGGGGTGGACTGAAGCTTTCTTT	CASSPQGWTEAFF
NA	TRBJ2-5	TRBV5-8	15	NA	TGTGCCAGCAGCTCCCTGCTCGGACTGGGGGAGACCCAGTACTTC	CASSSLLGLGETQYF
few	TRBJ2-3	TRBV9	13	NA	TGTGCCAGCAGCCCCCAGGTGGCAGATACGCAGTATTTT	CASSPQVADTQYF
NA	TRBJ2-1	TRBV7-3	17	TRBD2	TGTGCCAGCAGCCGTACCGCCCCGGGACTAGCGGGAGATGAGCAGTTCTTC	CASSRTAPGLAGDEQFF
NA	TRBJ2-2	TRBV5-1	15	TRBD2	TGCGCCAGCAGTACGGGACTAGTTATCGCCGGGGAGCTGTTTTTT	CASSTGLVIAGELFF
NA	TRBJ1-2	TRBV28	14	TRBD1	TGTGCCAGCAAACGACAGGGCACTAACTATGGCTACACCTTC	CASKRQGTNYGYTF
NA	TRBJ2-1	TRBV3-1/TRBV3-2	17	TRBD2	TGTGCCAGCAGCCAAGTTGTCGGACTAGCGGGATGGAATGAGCAGTTCTTC	CASSQVVGLAGWNEQFF
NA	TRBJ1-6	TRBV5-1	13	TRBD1	TGCGCCACCAGGGGGGGGGATGATTCACCCCTCCACTTT	CATRGGDDSPLHF
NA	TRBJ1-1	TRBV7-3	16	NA	TGTGCCAGCAGCTTAACGGGTGGGCCGCCGAACACTGAAGCTTTCTTT	CASSLTGGPPNTEAFF
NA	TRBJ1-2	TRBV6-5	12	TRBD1	TGTGCCAGCACCCGGACAGGGGAGGGCTACACCTTC	CASTRTGEGYTF
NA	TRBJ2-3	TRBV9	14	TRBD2	TGTGCCAGCGGGCCTAGCGGGAGGCTACATACGCAGTATTTT	CASGPSGRLHTQYF
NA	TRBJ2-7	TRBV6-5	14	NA	TGTGCCAGCAGTTACTCGAGGTCAACCTACGAGCAGTACTTC	CASSYSRSTYEQYF
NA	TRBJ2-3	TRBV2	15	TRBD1	TGTGCCAGCAGTCCGGACAGGGGGCCCACAGATACGCAGTATTTT	CASSPDRGPTDTQYF
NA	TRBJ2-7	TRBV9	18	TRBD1	TGTGCCAGTAACCCCCCCGGGACAGGGGAAGAGAAAGGGTACGAGCAGTACTTC	CASNPPGTGEEKGYEQYF
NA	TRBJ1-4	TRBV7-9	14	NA	TGTGCCAGCAGCTTAGGGACATCAAATGAAAAACTGTTTTTT	CASSLGTSNEKLFF
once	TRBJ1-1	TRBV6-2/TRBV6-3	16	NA	TGTGCCAGCAGTTACCAATCCGGACAGTTAAACACTGAAGCTTTCTTT	CASSYQSGQLNTEAFF
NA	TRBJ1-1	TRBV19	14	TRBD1	TGTGCCAGTACCGACGACAGGGGCAACACTGAAGCTTTCTTT	CASTDDRGNTEAFF
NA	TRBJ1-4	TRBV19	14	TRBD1	TGTGCCAGTAGTATCGGGACAGCGAATGAAAAACTGTTTTTT	CASSIGTANEKLFF
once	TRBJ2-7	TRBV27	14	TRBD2	TGTGCCAGCAGGGGCGGACTAGCGGGCTACGAGCAGTACTTC	CASRGGLAGYEQYF
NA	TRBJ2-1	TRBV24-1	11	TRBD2	TGTGCCACTTCGACTAGCGGGGAGCAGTTCTTC	CATSTSGEQFF
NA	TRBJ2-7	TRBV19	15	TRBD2	TGTGCCAGTAGTTCGACTAGCGGGAGATCGGGCGAGCAGTACTTC	CASSSTSGRSGEQYF
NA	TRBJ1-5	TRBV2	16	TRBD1	TGTGCCAGCGGACTACCGGGACAGGGGGCGAGTCAGCCCCAGCATTTT	CASGLPGQGASQPQHF
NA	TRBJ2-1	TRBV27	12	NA	TGTGCCAGCAGTCCCGGGGAAAATGAGCAGTTCTTC	CASSPGENEQFF
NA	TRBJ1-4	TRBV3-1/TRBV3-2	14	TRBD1	TGTGCCAGCAGCCATGGGGACAGGAAGGAAAAACTGTTTTTT	CASSHGDRKEKLFF
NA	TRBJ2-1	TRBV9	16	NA	TGTGCCAGCAGCCCCTACTACCCGAGCTCCTACAATGAGCAGTTCTTC	CASSPYYPSSYNEQFF
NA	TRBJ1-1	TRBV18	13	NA	TGTGCCAGCTCCCGCGGGGTGAACACTGAAGCTTTCTTT	CASSRGVNTEAFF
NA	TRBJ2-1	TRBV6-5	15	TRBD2	TGTGCCAGCAGTTACCGGACTAGCGGGAGGGGTGAGCAGTTCTTC	CASSYRTSGRGEQFF